The 32 T cell receptor beta chains reported below all come from one sample, sequenced in a study of patients and donors after allogeneic stem cell transplantation. From the RT-PCR reads, TCRdb called clonotypes with MiXCR, one entry per CDR3 protein. The sample carries more than 850,000 distinct CDR3 sequences, roughly 17% recorded once. The sequenced sample was blood, either unsorted or a sorted T cell fraction (not recorded which). The source is a human donor who was either an allogeneic HSCT recipient or a stem cell or donor lymphocyte infusion donor (not recorded which). It is not recorded whose cells these are; they may come from a transplant donor.

The gene calls are TRBV27 and TRBJ1-1; 10 nucleotides match TRBD1. This CDR3 comprises 16 residues. V trimming: 4 bases; J trimming: 1 base; junction bases outside the gene matches: 6. Germline lookup yields CDR1 MNHEY and CDR2 SMNVEV (reference sequence). The CDR3 DNA sequence: TGTGCCAGCAGTTACAAGACAGGGGGCTGGAACACTGAAGCTTTCTTT. Amino acid sequence: CASSYKTGGWNTEAFF.

There are a few counts of this clonotype. The chain joins TRBV2 to TRBJ1-5; 9 bases align to TRBD1. With V trimmed by 6 bases and J by 5 bases, 5 bases remained unmatched. Germline V gives CDR1 SNHLY, CDR2 FYNNEI. The CDR3 length is 14 residues. Written as DNA, the CDR3 is TGTGCCAGCAGCGGGACAGGGTTTGATCAGCCCCAGCATTTT. Translating it yields CASSGTGFDQPQHF.

J is TRBJ1-2 and V is TRBV5-1; TRBD1 might be the D (5 bases). Germline V gives CDR1 SGHRS, CDR2 YFSETQ. This CDR3 has 13 residues. The V and J ends lost 1 base and 13 bases respectively, with 17 bases between them. CDR3: CASSLTLGASATF. The CDR3 nucleotides are TGCGCCAGCAGCTTGACTTTAGGGGCCTCCGCCACCTTC.

This clonotype has only a few counts. The CDR3 region is CASTNRQGPYEQYF. The CDR3 DNA reads as TGTGCCAGCACCAATAGACAGGGGCCCTACGAGCAGTACTTC. The genes are TRBV2 and TRBJ2-7; TRBD1 matches at 8 bases. Trimming cost V 7 bases and J 2 bases; bases outside gene matches: 7. The CDR3 spans 14 residues. In germline, CDR1 is SNHLY, CDR2 FYNNEI. Complete variable domain (other parts from reference TRBV2 and TRBJ2-7): EPEVTQTPSHQVTQMGQEVILRCVPISNHLYFYWYRQILGQKVEFLVSFYNNEISEKSEIFDDQFSVERPDGSNFTLKIRSTKLEDSAMYFCASTNRQGPYEQYFGPGTRLTVT.

This clonotype has only a few counts. V gene TRBV5-1 combines with J gene TRBJ1-1; D gene unclear. Germline V CDR1 and CDR2: SGHRS, YFSETQ. V was pared by 4 bases and J by 0 bases, with 13 bases between. This CDR3 has 15 amino acids. CDR3 protein: CASSRAGGMNTEAFF. CDR3 in DNA: TGCGCCAGCAGCCGGGCGGGCGGCATGAACACTGAAGCTTTCTTT.

This clonotype was seen a few times. This chain uses TRBV29-1 with TRBJ1-1; D is perhaps TRBD1 (6 bases). The germline V and J ends were trimmed by 4 bases and 10 bases, with 10 bases remaining between them. Germline assignment: CDR1 SQVTM and CDR2 ANQGSEA. This CDR3 comprises 10 residues. The CDR3 here is CSVVSRGAFF. In DNA form, the CDR3 reads TGCAGCGTTGTCAGCAGGGGAGCTTTCTTT.

This clonotype was seen only a few times. The gene calls are TRBV12-3 or TRBV12-4 and TRBJ1-1; D remains unclear. V gave up 1 base and J gave up 6 bases, with 9 bases separating them. This CDR3 is built from 13 residues. CDR3 bases: TGTGCCAGCAGTTTAGGAGTCCGACCTGAAGCTTTCTTT. This encodes CASSLGVRPEAFF.

This clonotype has a handful of counts. This chain's CDR3 is CASSKALGPTGETQYF. The CDR3 DNA sequence: TGTGCCAGCAGCAAAGCATTAGGACCAACTGGGGAGACCCAGTACTTC. The chain is built from TRBV21-1 and TRBJ2-5. TRBV21-1 is a pseudogene. This CDR3 spans 16 amino acids.

As regards this clonotype: A much larger clone is a single base away; this may be a read error. J is TRBJ2-1 and V is TRBV5-1; 7 nucleotides match TRBD1. The germline gives CDR1 SGHRS, CDR2 YFSETQ. V lost 4 bases, J lost 6 bases, and 10 bases stayed unmatched. The CDR3 has 15 residues. The CDR3 DNA reads as TGCGCCAGCAGCGCTATAGGGGGCGAACGCAATGAGCAGTTCTTC. This translates into CASSAIGGERNEQFF.

The chain uses TRBV11-3 and TRBJ1-5; D is ambiguous. CDR1 is SGHNT and CDR2 is YENEEA in the germline V gene. This CDR3 region has 13 residues. V was trimmed by 5 bases and J by 6 bases, leaving 11 bases between them. The CDR3 DNA is TGTGCCAGCAGCACATTATCGGGTCAGCCCCAGCATTTT. Its translation: CASSTLSGQPQHF.

The chain joins TRBV12-3 or TRBV12-4 to TRBJ2-1; a weak D match, TRBD2 (5 bases). Trimming stripped 1 base from V and 4 bases from J, with 8 bases between. CDR3 length: 14 residues. CDR3 sequence: CASSLGTPYNEQFF. The CDR3 DNA follows: TGTGCCAGCAGTTTAGGGACTCCGTACAATGAGCAGTTCTTC.

This clonotype was recorded at least ten times. V usage is TRBV29-1 and J usage is TRBJ2-7; possibly TRBD1 for D (7 bases). Germline V gene data show CDR1 as SQVTM and CDR2 as ANQGSEA. This CDR3 contains 12 residues. V lost 4 bases to trimming and J lost 4 bases, with 11 bases between them. CDR3 sequence reads: CSVARGEYEQYF. The CDR3 DNA sequence: TGCAGCGTTGCCAGGGGGGAATACGAGCAGTACTTC.

The chain is built from TRBV10-3 and TRBJ2-7, with no clear D. In germline, CDR1 is ENHRY, CDR2 SYGVKD. The V end lost 0 bases, the J end lost 6 bases, and 9 bases lay between the germline ends. The length of the CDR3 is 13 residues. This CDR3 is CAISESNLREQYF. CDR3 in DNA: TGTGCCATCAGTGAGTCGAACTTACGCGAGCAGTACTTC.

This chain uses TRBV10-3 with TRBJ1-5; 7 bases fit TRBD1. Germline assignment: CDR1 ENHRY and CDR2 SYGVKD. The CDR3 is made up of 15 amino acids. Trimming took 0 bases from V and 3 from J; bases not matched to a gene: 2. CDR3 sequence: CAISESDRYNQPQHF. The CDR3 bases are TGTGCCATCAGTGAGTCGGACAGGTACAATCAGCCCCAGCATTTT.

The chain has TRBV25-1 and TRBJ1-6, with D hard to call. Germline CDR1 and CDR2: MGHDK and SYGVNS. Trimming removed 1 base from V and 9 bases from J, with 4 bases in between. The length of the CDR3 is 12 residues. DNA of the CDR3: TGTGCCAGCAGTGAATGGGGTTCACCCCTCCACTTT. This codes for CASSEWGSPLHF.

This clonotype was detected once. J is TRBJ1-1 and V is TRBV7-2; D gene unclear. Germline lookup yields CDR1 SGHTA and CDR2 FQGNSA. CDR3 size: 13 residues. V lost 5 bases to trimming and J lost 7 bases, with 14 bases between them. Here the CDR3 reads CASSNDPGLEAFF. CDR3 coding DNA: TGTGCCAGCAGCAACGACCCAGGCCTTGAAGCTTTCTTT.

CDR3 nucleotides: TGTGCAAGTCGCTTTAGGCCGGGACAGGGGAACACTGAAGCTTTCTTT. Protein sequence: CASRFRPGQGNTEAFF. The genes are TRBV12-2 and TRBJ1-1; the table's D gene call, TRBD1, was not cross checked with the DNA. TRBV12-2 is termed a pseudogene. CDR3 length: 16 amino acids.

The chain combines TRBV20-1 with TRBJ1-5, with no clear D. CDR3 length: 13 amino acids. V gave up 6 bases and J gave up 0 bases, with 9 bases separating them. Germline CDR1 DFQATT, CDR2 SNEGSKA (reference sequence). The CDR3: CSAVRYSNQPQHF. The CDR3 coding sequence is TGCAGTGCGGTCCGATATAGCAATCAGCCCCAGCATTTT.

The V gene is TRBV7-9, the J gene TRBJ2-7; 7 nucleotides agree with TRBD1. The length of the CDR3 is 14 residues. The germline V gene has CDR1 SEHNR and CDR2 FQNEAQ (reference sequence). V lost 6 bases and J lost 4; bases outside the gene matches: 9. CDR3 sequence (DNA): TGTGCCAGCAGTTTTCTGGCAGGGGGTTACGAGCAGTACTTC. It yields the protein CASSFLAGGYEQYF.

Written as DNA, the CDR3 is TGTGCCAGCAAGTTAGGAGGGGCTAACACCGGGGAGCTGTTTTTT. As protein: CASKLGGANTGELFF. The chain carries TRBV12-3 or TRBV12-4 and TRBJ2-2; tentative D call: TRBD2 (6 bases). The CDR3 contains 15 residues. Trimming took off 7 bases at V and 2 bases at J, with 14 bases between the two ends.

This chain connects TRBV25-1 to TRBJ2-6; D possibly corresponds to TRBD1 (6 bases). Germline V gives CDR1 MGHDK, CDR2 SYGVNS. V gave up 0 bases and J gave up 1 base, with 7 bases separating them. The CDR3 contains 16 residues. CDR3 amino acids: CASSEYRGSGANVLTF. As DNA, the CDR3 is TGTGCCAGCAGTGAATATAGGGGGTCTGGGGCCAACGTCCTGACTTTC.

This clonotype has only a few counts. The V and J genes are TRBV27 and TRBJ2-7; TRBD1 aligns across 12 bases. With 8 bases clipped from V and 2 bases from J, the junction kept 4 bases outside the gene matches. CDR1 is MNHEY and CDR2 is SMNVEV in the germline V gene (reference sequence). This CDR3 has 14 amino acids. This chain's CDR3 is CASAGDRGPYEQYF. Here the CDR3 DNA reads TGTGCCAGCGCCGGGGACAGGGGGCCCTACGAGCAGTACTTC.

The rearrangement uses TRBV9 and TRBJ2-3, with TRBD2 matching over 9 bases. Germline V gene sequence: CDR1 SGDLS, CDR2 YYNGEE. The CDR3 runs to 16 residues. V shed 2 bases and J 4 bases; nucleotides not matched to a gene: 8. CDR3: CASSVGQGLAADTQYF. The CDR3 nucleotides read TGTGCCAGCAGCGTGGGGCAGGGACTAGCAGCAGATACGCAGTATTTT.

This clonotype was counted a few times. The J gene is TRBJ2-1, the V gene TRBV6-1, with D possibly being TRBD2 (5 bases). Germline CDR1 MNHNS, CDR2 SASEGT. CDR3 length: 15 amino acids. V lost 5 bases, J lost 7 bases, and 18 bases lay in between. In DNA form, the CDR3 reads TGTGCCAGCAGTCCGGACTTGAGGCCGACAAATGAGCAGTTCTTC. This encodes CASSPDLRPTNEQFF.

CDR3 DNA: TGCAGTGCTGGGGGGGGATCCAAAAACATTCAGTACTTC. Amino acid sequence: CSAGGGSKNIQYF. This chain links TRBV20-1 with TRBJ2-4; 7 bases agree with TRBD2. V shed 5 bases and J 2 bases; nucleotides not matched to a gene: 3. This CDR3 has 13 residues. The germline CDR1 and CDR2 sequences are DFQATT and SNEGSKA (reference sequence).

This rearrangement joins TRBV7-8 to TRBJ1-6; D is undetermined. CDR1 and CDR2 from the germline V gene are SGHVS and FQNEAQ. This CDR3 has 15 residues. V shed 0 bases and J shed 9 bases, with 12 bases lying between them. The CDR3: CASSLAGPSGSPLHF. CDR3 coding DNA: TGTGCCAGCAGCTTAGCGGGCCCTTCAGGTTCACCCCTCCACTTT.

In this sample, this clonotype turned up a few times. V usage is TRBV20-1 and J usage is TRBJ1-1; D uncertain. V lost 0 bases and J lost 2, with 25 bases in between. CDR3 length equals 19 residues. The germline V gene encodes CDR1 DFQATT and CDR2 SNEGSKA (reference sequence). In nucleotides, the CDR3 is TGCAGTGCTAGAGATCAGGAGGCCGAGTCCCGCTCCCTCAACACTGAAGCTTTCTTT. This encodes CSARDQEAESRSLNTEAFF.

As to this clonotype: The germline gene is not matched at one end of the junction; a read error may be the cause. The chain recombines TRBV9 with TRBJ2-3; D call uncertain. This CDR3 is 14 amino acids long. Germline V gene data show CDR1 as SGDLS and CDR2 as YYNGEE. The CDR3 bases are TGTGCCAGCACCGTAGACTCCTTACGCGGTACGCAGTATTTT. The encoded protein is CASTVDSLRGTQYF.

J is TRBJ2-2 and V is TRBV18; D ambiguous. The germline V gene has CDR1 KGHSH and CDR2 LQKENI. V gave up 5 bases and J gave up 2 bases, with 12 bases separating them. CDR3 length: 15 amino acids. CDR3 region: CASSSEKVNTGELFF. DNA for the CDR3: TGTGCCAGCTCATCGGAAAAGGTTAACACCGGGGAGCTGTTTTTT.

V and J are TRBV5-6 and TRBJ2-5, with D possibly being TRBD2 (7 bases). CDR1 is SGHDT and CDR2 is YYEEEE in the germline V gene. Trimming shortened V by 4 bases and J by 2 bases, and 12 bases separated the two germline ends. The CDR3 covers 14 residues. CDR3 loop: CASSQAGHQETQYF. CDR3 nucleotides: TGTGCCAGCAGCCAAGCGGGACATCAAGAGACCCAGTACTTC.

The chain links TRBV20-1 to TRBJ2-1, with D perhaps TRBD2 (6 bases). Germline V gene sequence: CDR1 DFQATT, CDR2 SNEGSKA (reference sequence). The CDR3 is 16 amino acids. Trimming stripped 4 bases from V and 6 bases from J, with 22 bases between. The CDR3 here is CSAKRLPAGVTNEQFF. The CDR3 DNA is TGCAGTGCTAAGAGGCTCCCAGCGGGTGTAACCAATGAGCAGTTCTTC.

Only a few counts were recorded for this clonotype. CDR3 DNA sequence: TGTGCCAGCAGCCCTTCGGGGCGGACTAATGAAAAACTGTTTTTT. Translation: CASSPSGRTNEKLFF. The chain couples TRBV7-2 to TRBJ1-4, with D perhaps matching TRBD1 (5 bases). Germline CDR1 is SGHTA and CDR2 is FQGNSA. CDR3 size: 15 residues. V was clipped by 5 bases and J by 2 bases, with 12 bases between them. Supplemented by reference TRBV7-2 and TRBJ1-4, the full variable domain reads GAGVSQSPSNKVTEKGKDVELRCDPISGHTALYWYRQSLGQGLEFLIYFQGNSAPDKSGLPSDRFSAERTGGSVSTLTIQRTQQEDSAVYLCASSPSGRTNEKLFFGSGTQLSVL.